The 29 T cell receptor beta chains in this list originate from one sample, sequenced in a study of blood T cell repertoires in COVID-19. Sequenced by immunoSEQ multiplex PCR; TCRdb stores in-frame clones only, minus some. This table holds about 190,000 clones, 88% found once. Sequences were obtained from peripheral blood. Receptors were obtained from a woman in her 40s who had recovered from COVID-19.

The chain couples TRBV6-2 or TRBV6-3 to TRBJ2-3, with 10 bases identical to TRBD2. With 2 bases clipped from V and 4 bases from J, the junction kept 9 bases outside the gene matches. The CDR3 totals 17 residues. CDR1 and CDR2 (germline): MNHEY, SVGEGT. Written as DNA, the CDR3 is TGTGCCAGCAGTTACGGTCCAACTAGCGGGGTCCCAGATACGCAGTATTTT. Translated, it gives CASSYGPTSGVPDTQYF.

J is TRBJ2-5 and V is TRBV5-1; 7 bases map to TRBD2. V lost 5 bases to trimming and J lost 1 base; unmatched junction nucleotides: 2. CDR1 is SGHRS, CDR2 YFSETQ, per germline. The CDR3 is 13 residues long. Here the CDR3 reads CASRPSGQETQYF. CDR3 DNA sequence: TGCGCCAGCAGACCTAGCGGCCAAGAGACCCAGTACTTC.

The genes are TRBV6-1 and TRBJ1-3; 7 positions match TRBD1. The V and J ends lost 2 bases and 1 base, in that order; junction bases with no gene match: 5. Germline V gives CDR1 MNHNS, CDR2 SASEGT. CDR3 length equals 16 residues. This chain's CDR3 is CASSERAGGSGNTIYF. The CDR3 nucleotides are TGTGCCAGCAGTGAAAGGGCAGGGGGATCTGGAAACACCATATATTTT.

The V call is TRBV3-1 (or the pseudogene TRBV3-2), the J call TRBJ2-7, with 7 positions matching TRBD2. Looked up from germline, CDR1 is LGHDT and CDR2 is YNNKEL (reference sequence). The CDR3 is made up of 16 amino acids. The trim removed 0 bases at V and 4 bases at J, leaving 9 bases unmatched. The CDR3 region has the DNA TGTGCCAGCAGCCAAGATGGGCTAGCGGCTGGTTACGAGCAGTACTTC. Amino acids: CASSQDGLAAGYEQYF.

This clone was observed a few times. CDR3 coding DNA: TGTGCCAGCAGTTACTCGAGGGACAGGGGCAACTACGAGCAGTACTTC. Its protein product is CASSYSRDRGNYEQYF. The chain has TRBV6-2 or TRBV6-3 and TRBJ2-7, with 10 bases aligning to TRBD1. The CDR3 totals 16 residues. Germline V lookup: CDR1 MNHEY, CDR2 SVGEGT. The V gene end was trimmed by 0 bases and the J gene end by 3 bases; junction bases not matched to a gene: 5.

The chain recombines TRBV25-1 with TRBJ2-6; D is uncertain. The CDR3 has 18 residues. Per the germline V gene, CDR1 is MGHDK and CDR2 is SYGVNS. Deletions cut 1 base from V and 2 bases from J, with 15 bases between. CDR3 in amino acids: CASSEFTGSSPGANVLTF. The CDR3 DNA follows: TGTGCCAGCAGTGAATTCACGGGTTCCTCTCCTGGGGCCAACGTCCTGACTTTC.

CDR3 in amino acids: CASSFTGNTEAFF. CDR3 DNA: TGTGCCAGCAGCTTTACAGGGAACACTGAAGCTTTCTTT. The genes are TRBV5-6 and TRBJ1-1, with a tentative D call TRBD1 (5 bases). This CDR3 region has 13 residues. Trimming took off 2 bases at V and 1 base at J, with 6 bases between the two ends. Germline CDR1 SGHDT, CDR2 YYEEEE. Full variable domain (rest looked up from reference TRBV5-6 and TRBJ1-1): DAGVTQSPTHLIKTRGQQVTLRCSPKSGHDTVSWYQQALGQGPQFIFQYYEEEERQRGNFPDRFSGHQFPNYSSELNVNALLLGDSALYLCASSFTGNTEAFFGQGTRLTVV.

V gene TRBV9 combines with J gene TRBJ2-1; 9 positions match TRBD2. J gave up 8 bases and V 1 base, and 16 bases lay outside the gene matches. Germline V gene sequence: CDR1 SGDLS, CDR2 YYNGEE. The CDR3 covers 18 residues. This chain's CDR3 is CASSVTSFSGSGSDEQFF. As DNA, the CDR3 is TGTGCCAGCAGCGTAACGAGCTTTAGCGGGAGTGGGAGTGATGAGCAGTTCTTC.

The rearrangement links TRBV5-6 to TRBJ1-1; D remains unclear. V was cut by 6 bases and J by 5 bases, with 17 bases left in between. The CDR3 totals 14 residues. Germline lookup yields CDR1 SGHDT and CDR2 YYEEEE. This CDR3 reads CASIKLGGRTEAFF. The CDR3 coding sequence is TGTGCCAGCATAAAATTGGGAGGGCGTACTGAAGCTTTCTTT.

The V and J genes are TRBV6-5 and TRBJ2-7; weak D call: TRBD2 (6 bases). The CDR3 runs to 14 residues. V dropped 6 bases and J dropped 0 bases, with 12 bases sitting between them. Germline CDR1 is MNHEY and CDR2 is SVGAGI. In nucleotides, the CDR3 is TGTGCCAGCAGGGTTGGAGGGACCTCCTACGAGCAGTACTTC. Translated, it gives CASRVGGTSYEQYF.

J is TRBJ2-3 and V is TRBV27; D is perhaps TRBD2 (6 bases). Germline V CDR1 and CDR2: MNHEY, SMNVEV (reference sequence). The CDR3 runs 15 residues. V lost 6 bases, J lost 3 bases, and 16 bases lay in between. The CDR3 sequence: CASSPWGVGTDTQYF. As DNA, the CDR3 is TGTGCCAGCAGCCCCTGGGGGGTAGGGACAGATACGCAGTATTTT.

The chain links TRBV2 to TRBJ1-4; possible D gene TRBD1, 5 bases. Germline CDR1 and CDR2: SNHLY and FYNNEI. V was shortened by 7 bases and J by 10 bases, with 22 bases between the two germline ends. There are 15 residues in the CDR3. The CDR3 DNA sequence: TGTGCCAGCACCCGAAACTCGGGATCCGGGGGAAAACTGTTTTTT. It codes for CASTRNSGSGGKLFF. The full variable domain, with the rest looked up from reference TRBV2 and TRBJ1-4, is EPEVTQTPSHQVTQMGQEVILRCVPISNHLYFYWYRQILGQKVEFLVSFYNNEISEKSEIFDDQFSVERPDGSNFTLKIRSTKLEDSAMYFCASTRNSGSGGKLFFGSGTQLSVL.

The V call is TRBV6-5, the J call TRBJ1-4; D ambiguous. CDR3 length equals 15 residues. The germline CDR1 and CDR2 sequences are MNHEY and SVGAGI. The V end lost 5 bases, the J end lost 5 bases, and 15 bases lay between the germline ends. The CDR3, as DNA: TGTGCCAGCAGTCGGGGAATTCTCGGGAATGAAAAACTGTTTTTT. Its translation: CASSRGILGNEKLFF.

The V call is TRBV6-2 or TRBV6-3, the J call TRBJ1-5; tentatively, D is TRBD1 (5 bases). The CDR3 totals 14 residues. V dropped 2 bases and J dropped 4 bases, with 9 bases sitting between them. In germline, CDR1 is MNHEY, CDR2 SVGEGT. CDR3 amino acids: CASSYRTPNQPQHF. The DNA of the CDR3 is TGTGCCAGCAGTTACCGGACACCGAATCAGCCCCAGCATTTT.

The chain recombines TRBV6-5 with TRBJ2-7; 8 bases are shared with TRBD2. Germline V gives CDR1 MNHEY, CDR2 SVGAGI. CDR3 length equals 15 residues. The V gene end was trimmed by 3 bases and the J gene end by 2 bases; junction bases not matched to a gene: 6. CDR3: CASSYAGTSTYEQYF. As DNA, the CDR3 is TGTGCCAGCAGTTATGCCGGGACTAGTACCTACGAGCAGTACTTC.

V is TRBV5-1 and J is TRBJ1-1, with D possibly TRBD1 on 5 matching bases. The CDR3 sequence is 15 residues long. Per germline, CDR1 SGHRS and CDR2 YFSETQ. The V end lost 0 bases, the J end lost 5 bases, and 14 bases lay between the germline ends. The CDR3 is CASSLALEGKTEAFF. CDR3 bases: TGCGCCAGCAGCTTGGCCTTGGAGGGGAAGACTGAAGCTTTCTTT.

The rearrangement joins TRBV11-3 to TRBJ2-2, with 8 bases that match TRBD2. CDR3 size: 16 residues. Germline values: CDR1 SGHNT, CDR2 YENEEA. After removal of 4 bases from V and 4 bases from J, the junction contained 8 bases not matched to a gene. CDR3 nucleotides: TGTGCCAGCAGCTGGCGTAGCGGGACGCGCACCGGGGAGCTGTTTTTT. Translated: CASSWRSGTRTGELFF.

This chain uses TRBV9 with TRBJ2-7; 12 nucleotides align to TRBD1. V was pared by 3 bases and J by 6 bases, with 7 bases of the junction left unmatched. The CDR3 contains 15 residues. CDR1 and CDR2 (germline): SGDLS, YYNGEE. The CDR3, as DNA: TGTGCCAGCAGCGGCCTGGGGACAGGGGGCTCCGAGCAGTACTTC. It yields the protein CASSGLGTGGSEQYF. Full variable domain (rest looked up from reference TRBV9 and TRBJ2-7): DSGVTQTPKHLITATGQRVTLRCSPRSGDLSVYWYQQSLDQGLQFLIQYYNGEERAKGNILERFSAQQFPDLHSELNLSSLELGDSALYFCASSGLGTGGSEQYFGPGTRLTVT.

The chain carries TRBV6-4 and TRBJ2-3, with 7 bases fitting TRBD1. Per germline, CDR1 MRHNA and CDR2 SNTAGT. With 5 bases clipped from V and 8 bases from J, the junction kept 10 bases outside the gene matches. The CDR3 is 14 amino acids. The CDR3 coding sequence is TGTGCCAGCAGTCCGTCGACAGGGCCAGGTACGCAGTATTTT. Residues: CASSPSTGPGTQYF.

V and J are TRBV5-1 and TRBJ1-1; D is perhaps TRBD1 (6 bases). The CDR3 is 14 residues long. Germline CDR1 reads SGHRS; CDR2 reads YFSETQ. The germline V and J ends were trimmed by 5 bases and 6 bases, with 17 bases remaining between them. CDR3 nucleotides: TGCGCCAGCAGTGCTCCGGACAGTTCCCCTGAAGCTTTCTTT. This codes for CASSAPDSSPEAFF.

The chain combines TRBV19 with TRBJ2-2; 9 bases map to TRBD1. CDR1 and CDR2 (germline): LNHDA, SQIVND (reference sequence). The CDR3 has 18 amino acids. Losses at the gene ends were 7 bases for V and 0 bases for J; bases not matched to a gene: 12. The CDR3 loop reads CASTRNRDRVANTGELFF. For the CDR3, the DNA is TGTGCCAGTACTAGGAACCGGGACAGGGTCGCGAACACCGGGGAGCTGTTTTTT.

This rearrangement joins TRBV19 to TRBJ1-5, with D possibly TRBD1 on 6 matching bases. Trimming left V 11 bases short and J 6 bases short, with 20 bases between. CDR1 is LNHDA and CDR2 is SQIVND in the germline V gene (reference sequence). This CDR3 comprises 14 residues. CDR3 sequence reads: CAGGGATAGQPQHF. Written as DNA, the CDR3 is TGTGCCGGCGGGGGGGCAACAGCCGGTCAGCCCCAGCATTTT. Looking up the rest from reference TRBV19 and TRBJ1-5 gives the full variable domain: DGGITQSPKYLFRKEGQNVTLSCEQNLNHDAMYWYRQDPGQGLRLIYYSQIVNDFQKGDIAEGYSVSREKKESFPLTVTSAQKNPTAFYLCAGGGATAGQPQHFGDGTRLSIL.

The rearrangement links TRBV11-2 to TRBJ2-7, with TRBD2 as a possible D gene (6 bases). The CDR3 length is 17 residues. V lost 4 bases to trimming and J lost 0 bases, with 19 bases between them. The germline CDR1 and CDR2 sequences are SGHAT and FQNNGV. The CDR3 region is CASSSRGLSHPSYEQYF. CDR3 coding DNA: TGTGCCAGCAGCTCTAGGGGACTCTCCCACCCCTCCTACGAGCAGTACTTC. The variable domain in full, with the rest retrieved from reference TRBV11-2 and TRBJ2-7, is EAGVAQSPRYKIIEKRQSVAFWCNPISGHATLYWYQQILGQGPKLLIQFQNNGVVDDSQLPKDRFSAERLKGVDSTLKIQPAKLEDSAVYLCASSSRGLSHPSYEQYFGPGTRLTVT.

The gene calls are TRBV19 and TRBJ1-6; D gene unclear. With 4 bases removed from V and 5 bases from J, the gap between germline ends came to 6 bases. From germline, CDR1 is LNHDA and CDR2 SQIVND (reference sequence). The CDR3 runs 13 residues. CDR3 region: CASSTLDNSPLHF. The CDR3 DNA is TGTGCCAGTAGTACACTCGATAATTCACCCCTCCACTTT.

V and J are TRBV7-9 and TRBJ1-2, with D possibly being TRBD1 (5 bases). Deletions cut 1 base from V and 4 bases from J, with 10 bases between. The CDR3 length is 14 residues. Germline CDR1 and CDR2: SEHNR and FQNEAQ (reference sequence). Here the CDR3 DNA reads TGTGCCAGCAGCTTAGAGGGGAGGTCCTATGGCTACACCTTC. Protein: CASSLEGRSYGYTF.

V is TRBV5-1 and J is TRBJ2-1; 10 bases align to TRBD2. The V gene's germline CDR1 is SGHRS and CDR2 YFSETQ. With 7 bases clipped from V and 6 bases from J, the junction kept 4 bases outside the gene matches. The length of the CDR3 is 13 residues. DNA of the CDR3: TGCGCCAGCCGACTAGCGGGCTTCAATGAGCAGTTCTTC. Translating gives CASRLAGFNEQFF.

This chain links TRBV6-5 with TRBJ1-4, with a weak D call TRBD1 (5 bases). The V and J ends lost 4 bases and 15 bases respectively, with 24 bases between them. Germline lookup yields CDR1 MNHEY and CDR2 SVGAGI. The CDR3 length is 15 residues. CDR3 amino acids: CASSSPLRISGGVFF. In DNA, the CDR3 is TGTGCCAGCAGTTCCCCACTGCGGATTTCGGGGGGGGTGTTTTTT.

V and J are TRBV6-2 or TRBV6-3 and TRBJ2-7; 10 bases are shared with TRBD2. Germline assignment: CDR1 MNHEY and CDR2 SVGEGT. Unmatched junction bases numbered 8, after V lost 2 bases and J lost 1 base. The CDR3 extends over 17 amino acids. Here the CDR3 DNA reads TGTGCCAGCAGTTACGCTAGCGGGAGCCCTGATTCCTACGAGCAGTACTTC. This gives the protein CASSYASGSPDSYEQYF.

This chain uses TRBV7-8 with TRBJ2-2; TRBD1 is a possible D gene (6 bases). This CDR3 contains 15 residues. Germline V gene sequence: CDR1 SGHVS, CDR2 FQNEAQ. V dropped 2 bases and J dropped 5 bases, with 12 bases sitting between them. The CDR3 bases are TGTGCCAGCAGCTTAATATTAGGGGGAACCGGGGAGCTGTTTTTT. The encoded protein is CASSLILGGTGELFF.